This T cell receptor (beta chain) stems from a study of T cell responses to AZD1222 COVID-19 vaccine (dated by TCRdb to the early 2020s). With regard to the full study: AZD1222 recipients given second doses at about 4 weeks or at about 12 weeks were pooled, since spike-specific TCR depth and breadth were not found to differ between the two schedules. A total of 233 trial participants underwent TCR sequencing, of whom 207 received two doses of AZD1222 and about 25 received two doses of the MenACWY control vaccine. Trial participants were enrolled into age subgroups of 18-55, 56-69 and 70-plus years, which contained about 160, 30 and 59 TCR-sequenced participants, respectively. Paper-wide results and their limitations: Because no day 14 peak-response samples were available, repertoires were characterized only after the peak T cell response. The whole spike protein was spanned by vaccine-associated CD4 TCRs, and dominant responses were seen in regions 160-218 and 743-854. Epitopes outside the regions mutated in the B.1.351 and B.1.1.7 variants were reportedly recognized by nearly half of the unique spike-specific TCRs. In the small 56-69-year group, the increase in depth fell short of significance, most likely because of low power. Participants were mostly white British and included more females than males, and it was suggested by the authors that clonal diversity may have been underestimated. A significant rise in spike-specific TCR breadth and depth was observed after two AZD1222 doses relative to day 0 and relative to MenACWY recipients. Conclusions about previously exposed vaccinees were limited because only six AZD1222 recipients were SARS-CoV-2 seropositive at baseline.

The sample's time point label is to be understood as: baseline before first vaccination. Vaccinee samples came from UK trials COV001 and COV002, including a single-blind randomized controlled phase 2/3 trial of AZD1222 (ChAdOx1 nCoV-19) in healthy adults. For TCRbeta chain sequencing, PBMC samples from trial participants were taken at day 0 and at day 28 after the second dose. Of note for this clone: What this receptor recognizes is not known. No clone much larger than this one lies a single base away; base qualities are absent.

The cysteine opens and the phenylalanine closes a CDR3 of 14 amino acids. The read is trimmed to its CDR3 DNA, 42 bases read in frame from base 1. The junction shows trimming of 5 bases on V and 5 bases on J, plus 15 bases between the germline ends. The germline V gene (reference sequence) supplies CDR1 GTSNPN and CDR2 SVGIG. The CDR3 regions of human TCRbeta chains were subjected to immunosequencing. As for the authors' bioinformatics: Repertoire TCRs were checked for matches against a reference library of SARS-CoV-2-specific TCRs that had been generated using the MIRA antigen-specificity platform. Breadth was defined as the fraction of unique TCRs that were SARS-CoV-2-associated, and depth was defined as the fraction of total T cells that were SARS-CoV-2-associated. Each spike-specific TCR was assigned to its reactive spike region and to a CD4 or CD8 class using the MIRA data. Log10-transformed breadth and depth values were compared by one-way ANOVA with Sidak's multiple comparisons tests. This immuneACCESS table, as held by TCRdb, lists in-frame sequences with V and J called but not all clones. Of the missing ones, under half trace to an unresolved V gene in checked studies; the others have no known cause. V and J calls and clone size are given by that table; D and trimming were obtained from the DNA. Recorded for this sample are about 140,000 clones; around four fifths of them occurred a single time. Approximately 4% of the sample belongs to the ten largest clones.

The sample consisted of peripheral blood, taken on day 0 of AZD1222 vaccination. This receptor chain uses TRBV30 and TRBJ1-4, with TRBD1 perhaps the D gene, on 5 matching bases. The TCR was taken from an adult in good health. The CDR3 region has the sequence CAWSMGTLNEKLFF. The DNA sequence is given as TGTGCCTGGTCTATGGGGACCCTAAATGAAAAACTGTTTTTT.